These T cell receptor beta chains were read from a single sample in a study of CXCR3-negative and CXCR3-positive naive CD8 T cells. TCRdb re-called the 5' RACE reads and gives one entry per CDR3 protein, without DNA. The table lists 150,000 or so distinct CDR3 sequences. The source material was naive CXCR3- CD8+ T cells from blood. The receptors were sampled from a human donor in good health. Some clones in this sample may be carry-over from other donors' samples. Each CDR3 is given with its conserved first and last residue.

J gene	V gene	CDR3 protein
TRBJ1-4	TRBV4-1	CASSQEGQDDEKLFF
TRBJ2-6	TRBV21-1	CASSKGQVSGANVLTF
TRBJ1-1	TRBV5-1	CASSFSGRENTEAFF
TRBJ2-7	TRBV23-1	CASSQGYSRAVEQYF
TRBJ2-2	TRBV29-1	CSVADPRSHTGELFF
TRBJ2-5	TRBV28	CASSFLTVQETQYF
TRBJ2-3	TRBV9	CASSLQASETDTQYF
TRBJ2-7	TRBV9	CASSVASGDNEQYF
TRBJ2-1	TRBV28	CASRFFREQFF
TRBJ1-6	TRBV7-9	CASSLEDFYNSPLHF
TRBJ2-7	TRBV7-2	CASSLSHEQYF
TRBJ2-1	TRBV10-3	CAISEEAGVREHFF
TRBJ2-7	TRBV12-3/TRBV12-4	CAVRDGGDNEQYF
TRBJ1-2	TRBV28	CASTRQGNYGYTF
TRBJ2-1	TRBV15	CATSRPKNQPGLAGSNEQFF
TRBJ2-5	TRBV19	CASSPGLADLQETQYF
TRBJ1-4	TRBV6-2/TRBV6-3	CASSPESEKLFF
TRBJ2-3	TRBV12-3/TRBV12-4	CASQIGAGEGTQYF
TRBJ2-3	TRBV7-9	CASSSSSDVSTDTQYF